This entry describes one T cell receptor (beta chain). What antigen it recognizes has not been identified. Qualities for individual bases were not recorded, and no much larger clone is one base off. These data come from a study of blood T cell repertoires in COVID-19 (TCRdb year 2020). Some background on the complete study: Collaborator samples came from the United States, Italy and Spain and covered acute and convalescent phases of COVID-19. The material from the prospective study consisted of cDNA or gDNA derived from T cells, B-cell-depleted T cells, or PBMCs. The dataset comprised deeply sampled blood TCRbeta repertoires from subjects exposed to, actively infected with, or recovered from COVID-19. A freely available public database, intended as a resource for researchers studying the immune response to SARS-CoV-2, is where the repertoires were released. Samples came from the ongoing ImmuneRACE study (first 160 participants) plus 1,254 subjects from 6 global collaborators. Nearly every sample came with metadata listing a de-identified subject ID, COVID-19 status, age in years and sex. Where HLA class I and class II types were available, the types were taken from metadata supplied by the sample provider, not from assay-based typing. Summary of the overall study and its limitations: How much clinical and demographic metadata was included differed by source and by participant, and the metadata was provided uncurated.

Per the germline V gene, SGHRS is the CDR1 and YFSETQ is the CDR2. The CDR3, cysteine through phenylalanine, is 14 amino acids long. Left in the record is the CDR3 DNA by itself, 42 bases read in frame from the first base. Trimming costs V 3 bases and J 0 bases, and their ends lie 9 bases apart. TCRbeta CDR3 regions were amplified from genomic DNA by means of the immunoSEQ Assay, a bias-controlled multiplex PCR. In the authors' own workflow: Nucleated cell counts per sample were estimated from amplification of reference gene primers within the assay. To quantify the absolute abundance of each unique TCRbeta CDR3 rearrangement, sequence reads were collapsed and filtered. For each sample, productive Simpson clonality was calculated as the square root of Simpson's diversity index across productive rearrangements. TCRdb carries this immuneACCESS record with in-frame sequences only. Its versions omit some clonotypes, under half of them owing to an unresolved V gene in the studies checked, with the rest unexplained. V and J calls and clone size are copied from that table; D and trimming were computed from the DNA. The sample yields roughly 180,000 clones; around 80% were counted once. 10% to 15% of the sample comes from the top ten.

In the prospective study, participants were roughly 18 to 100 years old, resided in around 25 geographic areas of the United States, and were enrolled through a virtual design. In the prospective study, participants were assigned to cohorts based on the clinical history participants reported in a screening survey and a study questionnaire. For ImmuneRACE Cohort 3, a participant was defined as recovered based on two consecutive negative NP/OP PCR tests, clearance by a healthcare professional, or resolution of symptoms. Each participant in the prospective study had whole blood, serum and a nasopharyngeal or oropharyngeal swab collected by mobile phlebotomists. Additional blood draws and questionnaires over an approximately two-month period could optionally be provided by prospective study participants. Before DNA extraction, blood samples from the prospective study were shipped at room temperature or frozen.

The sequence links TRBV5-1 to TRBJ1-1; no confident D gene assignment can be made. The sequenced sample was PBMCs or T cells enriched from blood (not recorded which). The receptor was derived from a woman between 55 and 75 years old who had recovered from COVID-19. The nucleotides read TGCGCCAGCAGCTATAGTGGTTTGAACACTGAAGCTTTCTTT. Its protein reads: CASSYSGLNTEAFF. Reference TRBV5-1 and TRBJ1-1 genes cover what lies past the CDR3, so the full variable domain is KAGVTQTPRYLIKTRGQQVTLSCSPISGHRSVSWYQQTPGQGLQFLFEYFSETQRNKGNFPGRFSGRQFSNSRSEMNVSTLELGDSALYLCASSYSGLNTEAFFGQGTRLTVV.